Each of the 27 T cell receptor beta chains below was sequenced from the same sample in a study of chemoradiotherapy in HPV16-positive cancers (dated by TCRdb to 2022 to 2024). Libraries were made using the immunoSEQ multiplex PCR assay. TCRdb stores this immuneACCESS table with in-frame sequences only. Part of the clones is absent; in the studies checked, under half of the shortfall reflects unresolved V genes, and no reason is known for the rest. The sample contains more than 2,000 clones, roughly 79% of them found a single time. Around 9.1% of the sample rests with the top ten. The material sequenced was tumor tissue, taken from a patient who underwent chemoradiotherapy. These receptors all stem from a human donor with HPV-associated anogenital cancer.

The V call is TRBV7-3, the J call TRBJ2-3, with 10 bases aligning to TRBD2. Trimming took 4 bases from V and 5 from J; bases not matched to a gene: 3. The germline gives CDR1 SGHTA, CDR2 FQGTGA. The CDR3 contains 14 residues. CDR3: CASSSAGGGDTQYF. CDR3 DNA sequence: TGTGCCAGCAGCTCAGCGGGAGGGGGAGATACGCAGTATTTT.

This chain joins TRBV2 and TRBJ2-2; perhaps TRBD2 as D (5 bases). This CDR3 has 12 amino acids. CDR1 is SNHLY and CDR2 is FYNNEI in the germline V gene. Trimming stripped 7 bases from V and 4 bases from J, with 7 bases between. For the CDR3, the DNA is TGTGCCAGCACGGGGAGCACCGGGGAGCTGTTTTTT. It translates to CASTGSTGELFF.

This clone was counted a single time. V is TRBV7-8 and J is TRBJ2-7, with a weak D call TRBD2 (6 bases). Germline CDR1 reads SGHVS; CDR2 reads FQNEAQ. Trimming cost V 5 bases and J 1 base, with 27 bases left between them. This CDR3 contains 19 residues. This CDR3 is CASSPLVTGVSFISYEQYF. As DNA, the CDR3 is TGTGCCAGCAGCCCCTTGGTAACGGGAGTTAGCTTTATATCCTACGAGCAGTACTTC.

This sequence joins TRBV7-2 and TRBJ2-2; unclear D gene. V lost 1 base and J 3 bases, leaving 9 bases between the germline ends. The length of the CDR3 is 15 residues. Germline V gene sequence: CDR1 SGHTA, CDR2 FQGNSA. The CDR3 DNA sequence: TGTGCCAGCAGCTTAGTCGGTCTCCACACCGGGGAGCTGTTTTTT. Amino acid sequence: CASSLVGLHTGELFF. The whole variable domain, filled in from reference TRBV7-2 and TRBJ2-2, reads GAGVSQSPSNKVTEKGKDVELRCDPISGHTALYWYRQSLGQGLEFLIYFQGNSAPDKSGLPSDRFSAERTGGSVSTLTIQRTQQEDSAVYLCASSLVGLHTGELFFGEGSRLTVL.

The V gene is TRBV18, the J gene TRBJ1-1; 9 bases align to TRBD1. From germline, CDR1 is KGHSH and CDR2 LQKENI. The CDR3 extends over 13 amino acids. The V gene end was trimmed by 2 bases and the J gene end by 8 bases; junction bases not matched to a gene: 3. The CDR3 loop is CASSPNRGQEAFF. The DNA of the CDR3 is TGTGCCAGCTCACCAAACAGGGGGCAGGAAGCTTTCTTT.

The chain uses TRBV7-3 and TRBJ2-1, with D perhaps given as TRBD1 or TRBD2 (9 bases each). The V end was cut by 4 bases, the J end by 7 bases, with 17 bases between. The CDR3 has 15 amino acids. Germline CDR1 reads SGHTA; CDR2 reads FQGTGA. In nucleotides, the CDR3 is TGTGCCAGCAGCTCTAGCGGGACAGGGAGGAATGAGCAGTTCTTC. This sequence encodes CASSSSGTGRNEQFF.

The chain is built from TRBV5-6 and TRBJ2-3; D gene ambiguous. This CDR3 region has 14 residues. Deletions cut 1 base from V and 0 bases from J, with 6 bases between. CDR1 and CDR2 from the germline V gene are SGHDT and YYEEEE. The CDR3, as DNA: TGTGCCAGCAGCTTGCCCCAGAGCACAGATACGCAGTATTTT. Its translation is CASSLPQSTDTQYF.

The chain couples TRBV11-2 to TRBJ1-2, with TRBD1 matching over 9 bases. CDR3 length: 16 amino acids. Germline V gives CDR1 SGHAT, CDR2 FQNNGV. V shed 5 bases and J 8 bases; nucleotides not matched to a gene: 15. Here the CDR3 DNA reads TGTGCCAGCAGCCCCGGGACAGGGAGTGGGTCGGGAGGCTACACCTTC. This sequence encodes CASSPGTGSGSGGYTF.

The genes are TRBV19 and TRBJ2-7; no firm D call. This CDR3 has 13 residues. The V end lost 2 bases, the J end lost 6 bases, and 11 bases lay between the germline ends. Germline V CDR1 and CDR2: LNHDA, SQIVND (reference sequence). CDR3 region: CASSIRSSTEQYF. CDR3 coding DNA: TGTGCCAGTAGTATACGCTCCTCCACCGAGCAGTACTTC. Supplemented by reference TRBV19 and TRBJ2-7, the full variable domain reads DGGITQSPKYLFRKEGQNVTLSCEQNLNHDAMYWYRQDPGQGLRLIYYSQIVNDFQKGDIAEGYSVSREKKESFPLTVTSAQKNPTAFYLCASSIRSSTEQYFGPGTRLTVT.

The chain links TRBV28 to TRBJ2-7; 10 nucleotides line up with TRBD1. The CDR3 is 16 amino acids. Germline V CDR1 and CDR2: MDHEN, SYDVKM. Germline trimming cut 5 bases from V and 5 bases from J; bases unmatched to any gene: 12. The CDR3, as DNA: TGTGCCAGCAGTCAATGGGGACAGGGGATGAAAAACGAGCAGTACTTC. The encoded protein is CASSQWGQGMKNEQYF.

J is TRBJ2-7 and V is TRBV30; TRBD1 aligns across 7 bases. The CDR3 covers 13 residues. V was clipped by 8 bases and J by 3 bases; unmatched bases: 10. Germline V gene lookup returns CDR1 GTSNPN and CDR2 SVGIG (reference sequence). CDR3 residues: CAGNRDSHYEQYF. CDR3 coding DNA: TGTGCCGGAAACCGGGACAGCCACTACGAGCAGTACTTC.

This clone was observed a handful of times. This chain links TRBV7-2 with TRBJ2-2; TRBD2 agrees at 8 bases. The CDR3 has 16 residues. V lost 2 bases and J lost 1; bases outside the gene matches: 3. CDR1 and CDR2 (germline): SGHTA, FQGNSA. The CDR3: CASSLISGKNTGELFF. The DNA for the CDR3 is TGTGCCAGCAGCTTAATTAGCGGGAAGAACACCGGGGAGCTGTTTTTT.

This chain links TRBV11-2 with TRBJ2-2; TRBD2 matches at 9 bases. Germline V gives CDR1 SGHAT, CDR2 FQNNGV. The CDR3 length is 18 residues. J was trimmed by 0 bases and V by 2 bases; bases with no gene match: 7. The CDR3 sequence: CASSLNLAGHSNTGELFF. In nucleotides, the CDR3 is TGTGCCAGCAGCTTAAATCTAGCGGGACACTCGAACACCGGGGAGCTGTTTTTT.

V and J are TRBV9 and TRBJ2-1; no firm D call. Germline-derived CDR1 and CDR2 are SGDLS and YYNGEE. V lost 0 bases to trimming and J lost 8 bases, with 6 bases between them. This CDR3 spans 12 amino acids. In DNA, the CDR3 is TGTGCCAGCAGCGTAGTGGGCGATGAGCAGTTCTTC. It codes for CASSVVGDEQFF. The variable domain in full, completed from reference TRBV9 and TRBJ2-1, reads DSGVTQTPKHLITATGQRVTLRCSPRSGDLSVYWYQQSLDQGLQFLIQYYNGEERAKGNILERFSAQQFPDLHSELNLSSLELGDSALYFCASSVVGDEQFFGPGTRLTVL.

The CDR3 protein is CASSEARGGVEKLFF. The CDR3 DNA reads TGTGCCAGCAGTGAAGCGCGGGGGGGTGTTGAAAAACTGTTTTTT. The chain uses TRBV6-1 and TRBJ1-4; D perhaps matches TRBD1 (5 bases). V shed 0 bases and J shed 7 bases, with 12 bases lying between them. This CDR3 has 15 residues. CDR1 is MNHNS and CDR2 is SASEGT in the germline V gene.

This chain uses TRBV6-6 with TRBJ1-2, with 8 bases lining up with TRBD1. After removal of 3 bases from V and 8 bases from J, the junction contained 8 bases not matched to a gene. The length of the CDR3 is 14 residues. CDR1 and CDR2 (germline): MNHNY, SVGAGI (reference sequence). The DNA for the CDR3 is TGTGCCAGCAGTTATTACGGACAGGGAGAGGGCTACACCTTC. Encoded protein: CASSYYGQGEGYTF.

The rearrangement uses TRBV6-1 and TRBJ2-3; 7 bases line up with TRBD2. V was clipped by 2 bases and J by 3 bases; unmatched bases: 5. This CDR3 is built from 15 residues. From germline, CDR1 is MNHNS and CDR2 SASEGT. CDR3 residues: CASSEMSGGTDTQYF. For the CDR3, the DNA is TGTGCCAGCAGTGAAATGTCGGGGGGAACAGATACGCAGTATTTT.

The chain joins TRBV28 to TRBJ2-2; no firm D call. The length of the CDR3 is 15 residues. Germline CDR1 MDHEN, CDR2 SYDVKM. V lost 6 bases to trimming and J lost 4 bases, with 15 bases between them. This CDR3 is CASSLPNFVTGELFF. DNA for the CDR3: TGTGCCAGCAGCCTTCCTAACTTCGTCACCGGGGAGCTGTTTTTT.

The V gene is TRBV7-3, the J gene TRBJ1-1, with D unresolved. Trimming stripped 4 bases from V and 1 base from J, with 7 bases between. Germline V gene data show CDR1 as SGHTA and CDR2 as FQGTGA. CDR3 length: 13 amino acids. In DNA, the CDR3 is TGTGCCAGCAGCTCCCAGCAGAACACTGAAGCTTTCTTT. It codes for CASSSQQNTEAFF.

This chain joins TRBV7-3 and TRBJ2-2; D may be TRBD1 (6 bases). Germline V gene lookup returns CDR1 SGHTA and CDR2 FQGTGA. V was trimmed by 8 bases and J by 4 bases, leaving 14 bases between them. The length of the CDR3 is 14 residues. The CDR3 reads CASGFTGTTGELFF. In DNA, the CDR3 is TGTGCCAGCGGATTTACAGGGACCACCGGGGAGCTGTTTTTT.

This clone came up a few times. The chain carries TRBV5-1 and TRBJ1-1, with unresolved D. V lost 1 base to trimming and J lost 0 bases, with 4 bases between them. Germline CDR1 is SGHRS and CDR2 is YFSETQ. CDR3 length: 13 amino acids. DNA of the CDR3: TGCGCCAGCAGCTTGCGGCTGAACACTGAAGCTTTCTTT. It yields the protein CASSLRLNTEAFF.

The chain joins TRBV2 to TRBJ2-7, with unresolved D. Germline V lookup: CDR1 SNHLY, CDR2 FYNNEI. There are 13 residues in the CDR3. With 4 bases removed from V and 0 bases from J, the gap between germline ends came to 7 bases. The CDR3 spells CASSGDTSYEQYF. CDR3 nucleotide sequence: TGTGCCAGCAGTGGAGACACCTCCTACGAGCAGTACTTC.

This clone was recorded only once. CDR3 coding DNA: TGTGCCATCAACCGGGACAGGAGCTACGAGCAGTACTTC. Translating gives CAINRDRSYEQYF. V usage is TRBV10-3 and J usage is TRBJ2-7, with 8 bases aligning to TRBD1. This CDR3 comprises 13 residues. Per the germline V gene, CDR1 is ENHRY and CDR2 is SYGVKD. Unmatched junction bases numbered 5, after V lost 7 bases and J lost 3 bases.

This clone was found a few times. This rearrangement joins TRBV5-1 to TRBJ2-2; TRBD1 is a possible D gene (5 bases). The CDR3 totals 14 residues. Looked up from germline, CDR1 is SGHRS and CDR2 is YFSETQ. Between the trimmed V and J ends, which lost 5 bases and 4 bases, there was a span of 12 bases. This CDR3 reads CASRQVYSTGELFF. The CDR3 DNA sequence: TGCGCCAGCAGACAGGTATATAGCACCGGGGAGCTGTTTTTT.

The CDR3: CASTPSETGELFF. The CDR3 DNA reads TGTGCCAGCACCCCTAGCGAAACCGGGGAGCTGTTTTTT. The chain combines TRBV6-5 with TRBJ2-2, with D perhaps TRBD2 (6 bases). Germline CDR1 MNHEY, CDR2 SVGAGI. This CDR3 spans 13 amino acids. Trimming took off 7 bases at V and 5 bases at J, with 11 bases between the two ends.

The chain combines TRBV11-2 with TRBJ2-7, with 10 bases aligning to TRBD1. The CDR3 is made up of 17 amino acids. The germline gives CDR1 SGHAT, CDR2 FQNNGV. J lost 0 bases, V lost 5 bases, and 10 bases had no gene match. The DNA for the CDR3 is TGTGCCAGCAGCGATCCCGGACAGGGGGGCTCCTCCTACGAGCAGTACTTC. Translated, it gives CASSDPGQGGSSYEQYF.

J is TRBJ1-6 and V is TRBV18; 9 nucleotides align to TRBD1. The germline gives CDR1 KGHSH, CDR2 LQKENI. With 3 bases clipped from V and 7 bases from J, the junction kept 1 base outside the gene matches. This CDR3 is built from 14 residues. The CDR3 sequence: CASSPGTGNSPLHF. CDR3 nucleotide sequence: TGTGCCAGCTCACCCGGGACAGGGAATTCACCCCTCCACTTT.